Reported below is one TCR beta chain. As yet, its antigen is unknown. Libraries were prepared by immunoSEQ multiplex PCR; TCRdb keeps only in-frame clonotypes and omits some of them. The sample lists around 370,000 clones, about 97% occurring once. The data were obtained in a study of shared clonotypes between healthy human individuals. The study's findings and limits: Generally, estimated richness proved larger in naive subsets than it did in memory subsets.

The CDR3 spans 14 residues. CDR1 is SNHLY, CDR2 FYNNEI, per germline. The germline V and J ends were trimmed by 1 base and 7 bases, with 11 bases remaining between them. This receptor was obtained from a man aged 30 to 45 in good health. The chain has TRBV2 and TRBJ1-5; D possibly corresponds to TRBD1 (5 bases). Sequenced sample: memory CD8+ T cells sorted from blood. The subset is: CD45RO+ cells pooled with CCR7-negative TemRA cells. The CDR3 DNA reads as TGTGCCAGCAGTGAAGGAGGGGAGAGGCAGCCCCAGCATTTT. Its protein is CASSEGGERQPQHF.